The clone carrying this T cell receptor (beta chain) has at least ten counts. This sample was taken from a study of molecular identifiers for immune sequencing clone quantification. The sorting of naive CD8 T cells used the CD8+CD4-CCR7+CD45RA+ phenotype. TCRdb re-called the PCR reads through MiXCR, storing one row per CDR3 protein. In the table there are some 100,000 distinct CDR3 sequences, roughly 38% of which are singletons. Per germline, CDR1 MDHEN and CDR2 SYDVKM. This CDR3 has 14 amino acids. V shed 1 base and J 5 bases; nucleotides not matched to a gene: 2. This clonotype was sampled from a human donor in good health. Some libraries in this study had Jurkat cell RNA spiked in. The sequenced material came from naive CD8+ T cells from blood, with Jurkat cell RNA spiked in. Subset in this sample: FACS-sorted CD8+CD4-CCR7+CD45RA+ naive T cells. V gene TRBV28 combines with J gene TRBJ1-5, with 7 bases aligning to TRBD1. The chain's CDR3 is CASSLSQGHQPQHF. The CDR3 coding sequence is TGTGCCAGCAGTTTATCACAGGGGCATCAGCCCCAGCATTTT. Variable domain in full (rest from reference TRBV28 and TRBJ1-5): DVKVTQSSRYLVKRTGEKVFLECVQDMDHENMFWYRQDPGLGLRLIYFSYDVKMKEKGDIPEGYSVSREKKERFSLILESASTNQTSMYLCASSLSQGHQPQHFGDGTRLSIL.